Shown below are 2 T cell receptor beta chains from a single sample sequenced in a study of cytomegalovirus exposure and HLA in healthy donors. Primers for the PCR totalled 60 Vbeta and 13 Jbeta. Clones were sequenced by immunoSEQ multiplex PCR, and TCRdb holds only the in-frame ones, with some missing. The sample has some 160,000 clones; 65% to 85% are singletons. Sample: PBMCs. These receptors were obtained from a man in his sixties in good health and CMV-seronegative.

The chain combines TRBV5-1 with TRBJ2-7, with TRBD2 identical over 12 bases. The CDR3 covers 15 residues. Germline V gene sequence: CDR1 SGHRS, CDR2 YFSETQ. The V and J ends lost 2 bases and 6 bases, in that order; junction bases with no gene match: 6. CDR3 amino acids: CASSLQTSGSSEQYF. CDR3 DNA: TGCGCCAGCAGCTTACAGACTAGCGGGAGTAGCGAGCAGTACTTC.

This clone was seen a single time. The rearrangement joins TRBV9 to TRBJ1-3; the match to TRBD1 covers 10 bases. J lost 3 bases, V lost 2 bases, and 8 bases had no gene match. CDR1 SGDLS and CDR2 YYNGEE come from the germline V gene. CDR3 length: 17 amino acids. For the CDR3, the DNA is TGTGCCAGCAGCGTGCTGGCCGGGACAGGGGTTGGAAACACCATATATTTT. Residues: CASSVLAGTGVGNTIYF.